Each of the 8 T cell receptor beta chains below was sequenced from the same sample in a study of cytomegalovirus exposure and HLA in healthy donors. The repertoire was sequenced with immunoSEQ multiplex PCR; TCRdb's copy has only in-frame clones and lacks some. The sample yields 150,000 to 200,000 clones, 85% seen once. The sequenced material came from PBMCs. The receptor source for this set is a man aged 18 to 29 in good health and CMV-seropositive.

This rearrangement joins TRBV9 to TRBJ2-2; 11 positions match TRBD2. Germline values: CDR1 SGDLS, CDR2 YYNGEE. Trimming at V came to 2 bases and at J to 3 bases, leaving 9 bases not matched to a gene. CDR3 length: 18 residues. The CDR3 is CASSVLSGGDFDTGELFF. CDR3 nucleotides: TGTGCCAGCAGCGTTCTTAGCGGGGGGGACTTTGACACCGGGGAGCTGTTTTTT. The full variable domain, with the rest looked up from reference TRBV9 and TRBJ2-2, is DSGVTQTPKHLITATGQRVTLRCSPRSGDLSVYWYQQSLDQGLQFLIQYYNGEERAKGNILERFSAQQFPDLHSELNLSSLELGDSALYFCASSVLSGGDFDTGELFFGEGSRLTVL.

In DNA, the CDR3 is TGCAGCGTTCTTGGACAGGGGACCATGAACACTGAAGCTTTCTTT. Amino acid sequence: CSVLGQGTMNTEAFF. V and J are TRBV29-1 and TRBJ1-1; 9 bases align to TRBD1. The CDR3 covers 15 residues. Trimming at V came to 5 bases and at J to 0 bases, leaving 7 bases not matched to a gene. Germline lookup yields CDR1 SQVTM and CDR2 ANQGSEA.

This clone was detected once. This chain links TRBV5-1 with TRBJ2-1, with 12 bases fitting TRBD2. Germline lookup yields CDR1 SGHRS and CDR2 YFSETQ. CDR3 size: 14 residues. V was pared by 4 bases and J by 8 bases, with 4 bases of the junction left unmatched. CDR3 nucleotides: TGCGCCAGCAGCAAGACTAGCGGGAGCGATGAGCAGTTCTTC. This encodes CASSKTSGSDEQFF.

The chain joins TRBV5-8 to TRBJ2-7; 11 nucleotides align to TRBD2. Losses at the gene ends were 6 bases for V and 3 bases for J; bases not matched to a gene: 17. The CDR3 covers 18 residues. Germline CDR1 SGHTS, CDR2 YDEGEE. The CDR3 spells CASTPGTSGILPFYEQYF. DNA of the CDR3: TGTGCCAGCACCCCCGGGACTAGCGGTATCCTCCCTTTCTACGAGCAGTACTTC.

This chain links TRBV5-1 with TRBJ1-1, with D possibly being TRBD1 (6 bases). This CDR3 region has 15 residues. CDR1 and CDR2 (germline): SGHRS, YFSETQ. V lost 1 base to trimming and J lost 1 base, with 11 bases between them. The chain's CDR3 is CASSLTGRGNTEAFF. The CDR3 nucleotides read TGCGCCAGCAGCTTGACAGGGAGAGGGAACACTGAAGCTTTCTTT.

The CDR3 sequence: CASTAGERNEQFF. The CDR3 DNA is TGTGCCAGCACCGCGGGAGAGCGTAATGAGCAGTTCTTC. This chain links TRBV2 with TRBJ2-1; 7 bases agree with TRBD2. This CDR3 is 13 amino acids long. J gave up 7 bases and V 7 bases, and 7 bases lay outside the gene matches. Germline-derived CDR1 and CDR2 are SNHLY and FYNNEI. Variable domain in full (rest from reference TRBV2 and TRBJ2-1): EPEVTQTPSHQVTQMGQEVILRCVPISNHLYFYWYRQILGQKVEFLVSFYNNEISEKSEIFDDQFSVERPDGSNFTLKIRSTKLEDSAMYFCASTAGERNEQFFGPGTRLTVL.

The V and J genes are TRBV27 and TRBJ2-7; D might be TRBD1 (6 bases). Trimming pared 4 bases from V and 1 base from J, leaving 8 bases between. The CDR3 loop spans 13 amino acids. Germline V gene sequence: CDR1 MNHEY, CDR2 SMNVEV (reference sequence). CDR3 DNA: TGTGCCAGCAGTTCGGGACAATCCTACGAGCAGTACTTC. It codes for CASSSGQSYEQYF.

This clone was picked up one time. V is TRBV5-8 and J is TRBJ1-2; D gene unclear. Germline CDR1 reads SGHTS; CDR2 reads YDEGEE. The CDR3 covers 13 residues. V gave up 2 bases and J gave up 4 bases, with 9 bases separating them. The CDR3 DNA follows: TGTGCCAGCAGCTTAGAGAACGCCTATGGCTACACCTTC. Encoded protein: CASSLENAYGYTF.